This T cell receptor (beta chain) is drawn from a study of blood T cell repertoires in COVID-19. This CDR3 spans 19 amino acids. The germline CDR1 and CDR2 sequences are KGHSH and LQKENI. J gave up 2 bases and V 0 bases, and 4 bases lay outside the gene matches. Clones were sequenced by immunoSEQ multiplex PCR, and TCRdb holds only the in-frame ones, with some missing. The table has approximately 120,000 clones, about three quarters seen once. Material for sequencing was peripheral blood. The chain recombines TRBV18 with TRBJ2-2, with TRBD2 matching 15 bases. The source is a human donor in a cohort sampled during active or convalescent COVID-19. The CDR3 spells CASSPPGLAGGKNTGELFF. The CDR3 DNA is TGTGCCAGCTCACCACCGGGACTAGCGGGAGGAAAAAACACCGGGGAGCTGTTTTTT.